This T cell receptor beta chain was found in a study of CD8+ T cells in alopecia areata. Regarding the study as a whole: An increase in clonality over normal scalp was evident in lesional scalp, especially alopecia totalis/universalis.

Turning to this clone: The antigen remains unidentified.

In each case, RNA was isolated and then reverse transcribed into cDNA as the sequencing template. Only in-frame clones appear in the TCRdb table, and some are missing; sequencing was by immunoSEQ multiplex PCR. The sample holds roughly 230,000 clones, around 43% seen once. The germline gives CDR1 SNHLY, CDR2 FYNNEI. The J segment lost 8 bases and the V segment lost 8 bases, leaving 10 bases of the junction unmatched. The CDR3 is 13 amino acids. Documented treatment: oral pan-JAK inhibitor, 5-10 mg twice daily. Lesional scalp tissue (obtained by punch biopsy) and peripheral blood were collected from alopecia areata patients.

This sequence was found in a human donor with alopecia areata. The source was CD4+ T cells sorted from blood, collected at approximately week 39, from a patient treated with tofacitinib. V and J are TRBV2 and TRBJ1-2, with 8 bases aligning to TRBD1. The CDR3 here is CASGQGTGTGYTF. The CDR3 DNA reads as TGTGCCAGCGGCCAAGGGACAGGTACCGGCTACACCTTC.